These 7 T cell receptor beta chains were sequenced from one sample in a study of cytomegalovirus exposure and HLA in healthy donors. Vbeta (60) and Jbeta (13) primers were used in the PCR. The assay was immunoSEQ multiplex PCR, and TCRdb's table has in-frame clones only and misses some. The data hold some 140,000 clones, with 65% to 70% observed a single time. What was sequenced was PBMCs. The origin of the receptors is a human donor in good health.

V and J are TRBV10-3 and TRBJ2-1; 10 nucleotides line up with TRBD2. The CDR3 runs 14 residues. Unmatched junction bases numbered 4, after V lost 3 bases and J lost 8 bases. Germline V CDR1 and CDR2: ENHRY, SYGVKD. This chain's CDR3 is CAISDSGRAHEQFF. DNA for the CDR3: TGTGCCATCAGTGACAGCGGGAGGGCCCATGAGCAGTTCTTC.

This rearrangement joins TRBV4-2 to TRBJ2-5; D may be TRBD1 (6 bases). This CDR3 comprises 16 residues. Germline loops: CDR1 LGHNA, CDR2 YNFKEQ. V was clipped by 5 bases and J by 2 bases, with 18 bases between them. The CDR3 protein is CASSGGRRGGQETQYF. The CDR3 DNA is TGTGCCAGCAGCGGGGGACGAAGAGGGGGTCAAGAGACCCAGTACTTC.

The chain's CDR3 is CASSPQMDTQYF. The CDR3 DNA reads TGTGCCAGCAGCCCCCAGATGGATACGCAGTATTTT. The V and J genes are TRBV11-3 and TRBJ2-3; D is uncertain. V shed 5 bases and J shed 6 bases, with 9 bases lying between them. Germline V CDR1 and CDR2: SGHNT, YENEEA. This CDR3 contains 12 residues.

This chain joins TRBV29-1 and TRBJ2-5; 10 bases map to TRBD2. The CDR3 is 17 residues long. Germline V lookup: CDR1 SQVTM, CDR2 ANQGSEA. The ends lost 4 bases at V and 1 base at J; junction bases unmatched: 12. CDR3 amino acids: CSVGGSELAGSQETQYF. In DNA, the CDR3 is TGCAGCGTTGGCGGGTCGGAACTAGCGGGGTCCCAAGAGACCCAGTACTTC. Based on the CDR3 plus reference TRBV29-1 and TRBJ2-5, the full variable domain is SAVISQKPSRDICQRGTSLTIQCQVDSQVTMMFWYRQQPGQSLTLIATANQGSEATYESGFVIDKFPISRPNLTFSTLTVSNMSPEDSSIYLCSVGGSELAGSQETQYFGPGTRLLVL.

The rearrangement joins TRBV27 to TRBJ2-6; perhaps TRBD2 as D (6 bases). Germline V gives CDR1 MNHEY, CDR2 SMNVEV (reference sequence). The CDR3 sequence is 17 residues long. The V and J ends lost 0 bases and 0 bases respectively, with 9 bases between them. The CDR3 DNA sequence: TGTGCCAGCAGTTTATCGCGGGGTTCCTCTGGGGCCAACGTCCTGACTTTC. Translated, it gives CASSLSRGSSGANVLTF.

The gene calls are TRBV27 and TRBJ2-1; 10 bases agree with TRBD1. This CDR3 spans 14 amino acids. CDR1 is MNHEY and CDR2 is SMNVEV in the germline V gene (reference sequence). Trimming at V came to 4 bases and at J to 5 bases, leaving 2 bases not matched to a gene. This chain's CDR3 is CASSWDRGNNEQFF. In DNA, the CDR3 is TGTGCCAGCAGTTGGGACAGGGGAAACAATGAGCAGTTCTTC.

The rearrangement joins TRBV6-1 to TRBJ2-2; 7 bases agree with TRBD1. The ends lost 0 bases at V and 7 bases at J; junction bases unmatched: 11. This CDR3 region has 17 residues. CDR1 is MNHNS, CDR2 SASEGT, per germline. The CDR3 sequence is CASSEARDRVQGGELFF. The CDR3 DNA reads as TGTGCCAGCAGTGAAGCGCGAGACAGGGTCCAGGGCGGGGAGCTGTTTTTT.